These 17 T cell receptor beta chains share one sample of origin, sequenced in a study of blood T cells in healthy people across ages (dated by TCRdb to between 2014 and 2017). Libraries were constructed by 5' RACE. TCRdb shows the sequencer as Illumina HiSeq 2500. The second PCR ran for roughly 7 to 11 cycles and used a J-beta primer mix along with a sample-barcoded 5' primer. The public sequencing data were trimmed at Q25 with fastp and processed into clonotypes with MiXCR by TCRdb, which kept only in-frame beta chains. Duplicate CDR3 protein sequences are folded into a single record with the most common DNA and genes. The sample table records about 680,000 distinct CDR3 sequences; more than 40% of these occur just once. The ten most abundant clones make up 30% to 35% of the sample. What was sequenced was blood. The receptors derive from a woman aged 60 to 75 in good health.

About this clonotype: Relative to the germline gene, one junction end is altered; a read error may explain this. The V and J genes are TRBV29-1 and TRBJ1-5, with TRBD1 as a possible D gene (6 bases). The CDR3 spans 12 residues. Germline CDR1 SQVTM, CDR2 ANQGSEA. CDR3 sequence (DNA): TGTGGGGGGGGCTCGAGCAATCAGCCCCAGCATTTT. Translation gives CGGGSSNQPQHF.

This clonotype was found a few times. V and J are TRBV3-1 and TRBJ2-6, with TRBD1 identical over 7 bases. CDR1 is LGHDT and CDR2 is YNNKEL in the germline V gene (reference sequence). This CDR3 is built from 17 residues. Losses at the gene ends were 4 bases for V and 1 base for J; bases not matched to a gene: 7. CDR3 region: CASSPRDRLSGANVLTF. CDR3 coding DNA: TGTGCCAGCAGCCCAAGGGACAGATTGTCTGGGGCCAACGTCCTGACTTTC.

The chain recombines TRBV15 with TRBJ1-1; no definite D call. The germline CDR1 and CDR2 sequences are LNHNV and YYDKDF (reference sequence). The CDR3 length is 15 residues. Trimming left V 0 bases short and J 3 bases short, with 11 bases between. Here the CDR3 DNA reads TGTGCCACCAGCAGAGAGCGAACGGTTTACACTGAAGCTTTCTTT. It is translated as CATSRERTVYTEAFF.

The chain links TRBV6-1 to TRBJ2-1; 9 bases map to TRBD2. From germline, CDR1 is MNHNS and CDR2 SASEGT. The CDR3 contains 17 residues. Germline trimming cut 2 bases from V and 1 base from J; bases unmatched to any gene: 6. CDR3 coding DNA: TGTGCCAGCAGTGAATTTAGCGGGAGCCTATCCTACAATGAGCAGTTCTTC. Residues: CASSEFSGSLSYNEQFF.

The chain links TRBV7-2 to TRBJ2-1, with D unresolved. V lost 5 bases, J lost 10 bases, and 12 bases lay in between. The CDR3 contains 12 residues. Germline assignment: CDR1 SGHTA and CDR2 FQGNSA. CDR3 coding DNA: TGTGCCAGCAGCCCCTATTTAGTAGAGCAGTTCTTC. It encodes CASSPYLVEQFF.

CDR3 protein: CASSLRPSSGRKNEQFF. CDR3 DNA: TGTGCCAGCAGTCTCCGCCCCTCTAGCGGGAGGAAGAATGAGCAGTTCTTC. The chain combines TRBV27 with TRBJ2-1; the match to TRBD2 covers 11 bases. The CDR3 extends over 17 amino acids. Germline lookup yields CDR1 MNHEY and CDR2 SMNVEV (reference sequence). V was pared by 5 bases and J by 7 bases, with 13 bases of the junction left unmatched.

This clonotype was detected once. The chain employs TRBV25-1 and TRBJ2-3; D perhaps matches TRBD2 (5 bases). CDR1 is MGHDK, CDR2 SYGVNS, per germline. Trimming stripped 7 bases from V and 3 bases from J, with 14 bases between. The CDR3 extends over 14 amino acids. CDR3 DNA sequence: TGTGCCAGCAACCCAGGAGGTGGTACAGATACGCAGTATTTT. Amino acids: CASNPGGGTDTQYF.

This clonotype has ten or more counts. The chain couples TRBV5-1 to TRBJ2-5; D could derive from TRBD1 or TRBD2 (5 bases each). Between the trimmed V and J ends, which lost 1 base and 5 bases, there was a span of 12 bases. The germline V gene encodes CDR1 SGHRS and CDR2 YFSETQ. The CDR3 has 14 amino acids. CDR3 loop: CASSLREWGETQYF. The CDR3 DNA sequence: TGCGCCAGCAGCTTGAGGGAGTGGGGGGAGACCCAGTACTTC.

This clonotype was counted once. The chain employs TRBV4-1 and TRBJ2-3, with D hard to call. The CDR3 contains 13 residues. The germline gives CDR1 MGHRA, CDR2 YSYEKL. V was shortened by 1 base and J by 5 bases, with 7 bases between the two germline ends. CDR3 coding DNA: TGCGCCAGCAGCCAAGTCCCCCTAGATACGCAGTATTTT. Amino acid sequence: CASSQVPLDTQYF.

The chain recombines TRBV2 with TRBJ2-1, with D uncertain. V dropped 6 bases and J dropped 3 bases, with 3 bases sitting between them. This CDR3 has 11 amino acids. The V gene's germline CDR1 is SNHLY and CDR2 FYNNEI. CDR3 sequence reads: CASRNYNEQFF. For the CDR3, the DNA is TGTGCCAGCAGAAACTACAATGAGCAGTTCTTC.

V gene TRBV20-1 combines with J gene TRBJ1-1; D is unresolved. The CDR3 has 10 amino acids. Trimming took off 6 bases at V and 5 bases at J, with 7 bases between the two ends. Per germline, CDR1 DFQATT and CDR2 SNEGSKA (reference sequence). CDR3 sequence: CSAEQTEAFF. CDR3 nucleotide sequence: TGCAGTGCCGAGCAAACTGAAGCTTTCTTT.

Written as DNA, the CDR3 is TGTGCCAGCAGCTTAAGGGGCAGGGGGGACACTGAAGCTTTCTTT. Translation: CASSLRGRGDTEAFF. The chain is built from TRBV7-2 and TRBJ1-1; 7 bases match TRBD1. With 2 bases clipped from V and 3 bases from J, the junction kept 6 bases outside the gene matches. The CDR3 length is 15 residues. Germline assignment: CDR1 SGHTA and CDR2 FQGNSA.

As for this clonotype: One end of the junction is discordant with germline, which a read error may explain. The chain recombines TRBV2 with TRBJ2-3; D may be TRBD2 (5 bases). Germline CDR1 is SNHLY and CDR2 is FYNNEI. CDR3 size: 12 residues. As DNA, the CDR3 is TGTGCCAGCAGAGAAGCGGCAGATACGCAGTATTTT. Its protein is CASREAADTQYF.

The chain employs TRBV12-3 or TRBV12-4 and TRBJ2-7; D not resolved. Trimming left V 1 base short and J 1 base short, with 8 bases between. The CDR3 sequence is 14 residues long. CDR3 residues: CASSLVSVSYEQYF. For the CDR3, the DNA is TGTGCCAGCAGTTTAGTTTCCGTATCCTACGAGCAGTACTTC.

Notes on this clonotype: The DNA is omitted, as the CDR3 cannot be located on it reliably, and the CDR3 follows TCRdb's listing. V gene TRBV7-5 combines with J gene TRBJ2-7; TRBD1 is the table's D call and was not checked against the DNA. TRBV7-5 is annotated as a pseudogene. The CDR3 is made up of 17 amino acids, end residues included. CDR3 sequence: CISVPEAFYRDPVGQYF.

In DNA form, the CDR3 reads TGTGCCAGCAAAGCCAGGATCCAAGAGACCCAGTACTTC. This translates into CASKARIQETQYF. V is TRBV6-5 and J is TRBJ2-5; no clear D. V was trimmed by 7 bases and J by 1 base, leaving 10 bases between them. The length of the CDR3 is 13 residues. Germline V gene sequence: CDR1 MNHEY, CDR2 SVGAGI.

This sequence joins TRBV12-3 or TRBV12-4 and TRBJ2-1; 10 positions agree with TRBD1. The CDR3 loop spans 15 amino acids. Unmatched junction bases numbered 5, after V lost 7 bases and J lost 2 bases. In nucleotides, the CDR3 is TGTGCCAGCACTGTAGGACAGGGGGCCTACAATGAGCAGTTCTTC. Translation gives CASTVGQGAYNEQFF.